Shown below are 10 T cell receptor beta chains from a single sample sequenced in a study of T cells after yellow fever vaccination. TCRdb reprocessed the 5' RACE reads with MiXCR, giving one entry per CDR3 protein. The sample shows around 310,000 distinct CDR3 sequences, roughly 8.7% of them seen only once. This sample comprised PBMCs, obtained on the day of the first yellow fever vaccination. The receptors here all came from a man aged 18 to 30 who received the YFV17D yellow fever vaccine.

In this sample, this clonotype turned up a few times. The rearrangement joins TRBV6-2 or TRBV6-3 to TRBJ2-1; D remains unclear. The V gene's germline CDR1 is MNHEY and CDR2 SVGEGT. The CDR3 consists of 14 residues. V was trimmed by 5 bases and J by 5 bases, leaving 13 bases between them. The CDR3 sequence is CASSTNRANNEQFF. In nucleotides, the CDR3 is TGTGCCAGCAGTACTAACCGGGCCAACAATGAGCAGTTCTTC.

The chain uses TRBV6-2 or TRBV6-3 and TRBJ1-2; D unresolved. Germline CDR1 MNHEY, CDR2 SVGEGT. Between the trimmed V and J ends, which lost 4 bases and 8 bases, there was a span of 8 bases. The CDR3 totals 11 residues. This chain's CDR3 is CASSWARGYTF. For the CDR3, the DNA is TGTGCCAGCAGTTGGGCGAGGGGCTACACCTTC.

The CDR3 nucleotides are TGCGCCAGCAGCTTGCTTCCAGCGGGGGCTTCCGGGGAGCTGTTTTTT. Residues: CASSLLPAGASGELFF. V usage is TRBV5-1 and J usage is TRBJ2-2; 8 bases agree with TRBD2. CDR1 is SGHRS, CDR2 YFSETQ, per germline. This CDR3 region has 16 residues. The V gene end was trimmed by 1 base and the J gene end by 6 bases; junction bases not matched to a gene: 8. The whole variable domain, filled in from reference TRBV5-1 and TRBJ2-2, reads KAGVTQTPRYLIKTRGQQVTLSCSPISGHRSVSWYQQTPGQGLQFLFEYFSETQRNKGNFPGRFSGRQFSNSRSEMNVSTLELGDSALYLCASSLLPAGASGELFFGEGSRLTVL.

This clonotype has just a few counts. The V call is TRBV5-1, the J call TRBJ2-1; TRBD2 matches at 8 bases. Germline V gene lookup returns CDR1 SGHRS and CDR2 YFSETQ. With 0 bases clipped from V and 7 bases from J, the junction kept 9 bases outside the gene matches. CDR3 length equals 16 residues. For the CDR3, the DNA is TGCGCCAGCAGCTTGGTGTCCGGGGGGGCCAAGAATGAGCAGTTCTTC. Its translation is CASSLVSGGAKNEQFF.

V gene TRBV14 combines with J gene TRBJ2-2; no clear D gene. Germline CDR1 and CDR2: SGHDN and FVKESK. This CDR3 region has 15 residues. The germline V and J ends were trimmed by 4 bases and 1 base, with 10 bases remaining between them. The CDR3 DNA reads as TGTGCCAGCAGCCGCAGGAAGATGAACACCGGGGAGCTGTTTTTT. Amino acids: CASSRRKMNTGELFF.

As for this clonotype: A much larger clone differs from this one at a single base, so this may be a read error. The chain has TRBV7-2 and TRBJ2-1; D may be TRBD1 (6 bases). This CDR3 has 14 amino acids. Germline lookup yields CDR1 SGHTA and CDR2 FQGNSA. CDR3 protein: CASSTTQGIHEQLF. The CDR3 region has the DNA TGTGCCAGCAGCACGACCCAGGGGATTCATGAGCAGCTCTTC.

The J gene is TRBJ2-1, the V gene TRBV7-9; 7 bases are shared with TRBD1. In germline, CDR1 is SEHNR, CDR2 FQNEAQ (reference sequence). Losses at the gene ends were 8 bases for V and 2 bases for J; bases not matched to a gene: 9. This CDR3 is built from 15 residues. DNA for the CDR3: TGTGCCAGCCGCTCGGCGGACAGGACCTACAATGAGCAGTTCTTC. Its protein is CASRSADRTYNEQFF.

V gene TRBV20-1 combines with J gene TRBJ2-5, with D possibly TRBD2 on 6 matching bases. The CDR3 is made up of 15 amino acids. Per germline, CDR1 DFQATT and CDR2 SNEGSKA (reference sequence). V was pared by 7 bases and J by 5 bases, with 23 bases between. This CDR3 is CSVVPQGLTWETQYF. CDR3 DNA: TGCAGTGTAGTCCCCCAGGGACTGACGTGGGAGACCCAGTACTTC.

This chain joins TRBV7-3 and TRBJ2-3; D gene uncertain. This CDR3 spans 12 amino acids. Trimming removed 3 bases from V and 4 bases from J, with 5 bases in between. Germline CDR1 and CDR2: SGHTA and FQGTGA. The CDR3 reads CASSFGSDTQYF. CDR3 in DNA: TGTGCCAGCAGCTTTGGTTCAGATACGCAGTATTTT.

This clonotype occurred a few times. The chain links TRBV5-4 to TRBJ2-5; 12 nucleotides match TRBD1. The CDR3 length is 14 residues. Germline loops: CDR1 SGHNT, CDR2 YYREEE (reference sequence). The V gene end was trimmed by 5 bases and the J gene end by 4 bases; junction bases not matched to a gene: 3. The chain's CDR3 is CASRRDRGPETQYF. In nucleotides, the CDR3 is TGTGCCAGCAGAAGGGACAGGGGGCCAGAGACCCAGTACTTC. Variable domain in full (rest from reference TRBV5-4 and TRBJ2-5): ETGVTQSPTHLIKTRGQQVTLRCSSQSGHNTVSWYQQALGQGPQFIFQYYREEENGRGNFPPRFSGLQFPNYSSELNVNALELDDSALYLCASRRDRGPETQYFGPGTRLLVL.